Sequencing of this T cell receptor beta chain was carried out in a study of chemoradiotherapy in HPV16-positive cancers. At the level of the study: Two HPV16-positive patients' cells yielded candidate HPV-specific clones and common motifs.

Method: immunoSEQ multiplex PCR; TCRdb's copy keeps in-frame clones and lacks some. This repertoire shows 13,000 or so clones, about two thirds found once; its top ten account for approximately 19%. This clone was counted between two and nine times. Sampling was conducted from a patient who underwent chemoradiotherapy. This clonotype originated in a human donor with HPV-associated anogenital cancer.

The CDR3 reads CASQISGYSYNSPLHF. CDR3 bases: TGTGCCAGCCAAATATCGGGTTACTCCTATAATTCACCCCTCCACTTT. The V and J genes are TRBV6-6 and TRBJ1-6; D not certain. Trimming shortened V by 8 bases and J by 0 bases, and 14 bases separated the two germline ends. The germline V gene encodes CDR1 MNHNY and CDR2 SVGAGI (reference sequence). This CDR3 comprises 16 residues.